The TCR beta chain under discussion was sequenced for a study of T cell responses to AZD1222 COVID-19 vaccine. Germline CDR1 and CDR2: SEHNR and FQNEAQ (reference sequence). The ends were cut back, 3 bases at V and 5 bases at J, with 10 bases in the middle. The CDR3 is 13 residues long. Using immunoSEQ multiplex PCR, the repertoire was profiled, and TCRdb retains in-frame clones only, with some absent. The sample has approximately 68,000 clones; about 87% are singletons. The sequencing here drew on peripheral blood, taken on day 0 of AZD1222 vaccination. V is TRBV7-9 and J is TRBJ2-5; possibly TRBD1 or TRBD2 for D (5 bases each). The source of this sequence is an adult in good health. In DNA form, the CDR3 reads TGTGCCAGCAGCTTGGGGGTCAGGGAGACCCAGTACTTC. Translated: CASSLGVRETQYF.